These 26 T cell receptor beta chains were sequenced from one sample in a study of beta chain features in type 1 diabetes. Expressed TCRB transcripts were sequenced after all isolated RNA was converted to cDNA. Libraries were prepared by immunoSEQ multiplex PCR; TCRdb keeps only in-frame clonotypes and omits some of them. The repertoire has 200,000 to 250,000 clones, approximately 11% of them found once; the top ten carry 1% to 1.5%. The sample taken for sequencing was central memory CD4+ T cells from blood. The source of these receptors is a young man in good health.

V gene TRBV9 combines with J gene TRBJ2-1; 8 bases are a match to TRBD2. Germline V lookup: CDR1 SGDLS, CDR2 YYNGEE. V shed 3 bases, J shed 5 bases, and the junction held 13 bases outside the gene matches. The CDR3 runs to 17 residues. The CDR3 sequence: CASSGAGGRGDHNEQFF. CDR3 nucleotides: TGTGCCAGCAGCGGCGCGGGGGGCCGTGGAGACCACAATGAGCAGTTCTTC.

This rearrangement joins TRBV7-2 to TRBJ2-1, with D possibly being TRBD1 (5 bases). Germline CDR1 and CDR2: SGHTA and FQGNSA. CDR3 size: 13 residues. Trimming left V 5 bases short and J 5 bases short, with 10 bases between. CDR3 nucleotide sequence: TGTGCCAGCAGCCGACAGAAAAACAATGAGCAGTTCTTC. This encodes CASSRQKNNEQFF.

A few counts support this clone. The chain combines TRBV27 with TRBJ1-2; maybe TRBD1 (5 bases). V was cut by 8 bases and J by 2 bases, with 15 bases left in between. Germline loops: CDR1 MNHEY, CDR2 SMNVEV (reference sequence). The CDR3 consists of 14 residues. CDR3 loop: CASALRELNYGYTF. In DNA, the CDR3 is TGTGCCAGCGCGCTCAGGGAGCTGAACTATGGCTACACCTTC.

There are a few counts of this clone. Mismatch with germline at one junction end may stem from a read error. This sequence joins TRBV4-1 and TRBJ1-2; D uncertain. Germline V CDR1 and CDR2: MGHRA, YSYEKL. The CDR3 is made up of 12 amino acids. This CDR3 is CASSQTNYGYTF. The CDR3 DNA reads as TGTGCCAGCAGCCAAACTAACTATGGCTACACCTTC.

The chain couples TRBV15 to TRBJ2-5; D may correspond to TRBD1 or TRBD2 (5 bases each). CDR3 size: 14 residues. V was shortened by 1 base and J by 4 bases, with 10 bases between the two germline ends. Germline-derived CDR1 and CDR2 are LNHNV and YYDKDF (reference sequence). Here the CDR3 reads CATSRAGTRETQYF. CDR3 DNA sequence: TGTGCCACCAGCAGAGCCGGGACCAGAGAGACCCAGTACTTC.

The table lists this clone with a few counts. This sequence joins TRBV29-1 and TRBJ2-3; no clear D. The V end lost 7 bases, the J end lost 1 base, and 12 bases lay between the germline ends. Germline loops: CDR1 SQVTM, CDR2 ANQGSEA. The CDR3 is 13 residues long. The CDR3 DNA is TGCAGCGGCTTTGACCCCCGCACAGATACGCAGTATTTT. Protein product: CSGFDPRTDTQYF.

The chain uses TRBV12-5 and TRBJ2-5, with D unclear. The CDR3 totals 13 residues. V lost 1 base and J 7 bases, leaving 10 bases between the germline ends. Germline CDR1 reads LGHNT; CDR2 reads FRNRAP. The CDR3 loop is CASGLGRAGTQYF. DNA for the CDR3: TGTGCTAGTGGTTTGGGACGGGCCGGGACCCAGTACTTC.

The CDR3 here is CASTAHMNTEAFF. In DNA, the CDR3 is TGTGCCAGTACCGCACACATGAACACTGAAGCTTTCTTT. This rearrangement joins TRBV19 to TRBJ1-1; D is undetermined. The CDR3 runs to 13 residues. Looked up from germline, CDR1 is LNHDA and CDR2 is SQIVND (reference sequence). The germline V and J ends were trimmed by 7 bases and 0 bases, with 9 bases remaining between them.

This clone has a single count. The chain combines TRBV28 with TRBJ1-2; 7 nucleotides align to TRBD1. Germline values: CDR1 MDHEN, CDR2 SYDVKM. The CDR3 covers 15 residues. The junction had 6 bases not matched to a gene; V was cut back by 1 base and J by 4 bases. CDR3 sequence: CASSLSGGTAYGYTF. DNA of the CDR3: TGTGCCAGCAGTTTATCGGGCGGGACAGCCTATGGCTACACCTTC.

This clone was counted ten times or more. The identical CDR3 is also encoded by other nucleotide sequences in the sample. The genes are TRBV29-1 and TRBJ2-1; TRBD2 matches at 11 bases. Trimming removed 6 bases from V and 4 bases from J; junction bases left unmatched: 5. This CDR3 has 14 amino acids. From germline, CDR1 is SQVTM and CDR2 ANQGSEA. In nucleotides, the CDR3 is TGCAGCGTCCCAAGGACTAGCGGGTACAATGAGCAGTTCTTC. The encoded protein is CSVPRTSGYNEQFF.

This chain joins TRBV5-6 and TRBJ2-7; 10 bases agree with TRBD2. V lost 4 bases to trimming and J lost 3 bases; unmatched junction nucleotides: 7. Germline values: CDR1 SGHDT, CDR2 YYEEEE. This CDR3 contains 15 residues. The CDR3 protein is CASSPLLAGFYEQYF. The CDR3 coding sequence is TGTGCCAGCAGCCCACTACTAGCGGGGTTCTACGAGCAGTACTTC.

The table lists this clone with a few counts. The CDR3 sequence: CASSRAPTSYEQYF. CDR3 DNA sequence: TGTGCCAGCAGTCGGGCCCCGACTAGCTACGAGCAGTACTTC. The chain is built from TRBV27 and TRBJ2-7; the D gene is possibly TRBD2 (6 bases). This CDR3 has 14 residues. The V and J ends lost 5 bases and 3 bases respectively, with 14 bases between them. Per the germline V gene, CDR1 is MNHEY and CDR2 is SMNVEV (reference sequence).

This clone was picked up a small number of times. The rearrangement links TRBV4-2 to TRBJ2-5, with D uncertain. Germline V CDR1 and CDR2: LGHNA, YNFKEQ. The length of the CDR3 is 13 residues. Trimming cost V 5 bases and J 2 bases, with 9 bases left between them. This CDR3 is CASSIRRQETQYF. CDR3 DNA: TGTGCCAGCAGCATACGACGGCAAGAGACCCAGTACTTC.

This clone was seen repeatedly, ten times or more. V and J are TRBV4-3 and TRBJ1-2, with D hard to call. The CDR3 covers 13 residues. V lost 0 bases and J lost 4, with 6 bases in between. The germline CDR1 and CDR2 sequences are LGHNA and YSLEER. Written as DNA, the CDR3 is TGCGCCAGCAGCCAAGATGTCCGCTATGGCTACACCTTC. Translated: CASSQDVRYGYTF.

The chain is built from TRBV4-2 and TRBJ2-1, with a tentative D call TRBD1 (6 bases). Trimming took off 0 bases at V and 6 bases at J, with 18 bases between the two ends. The CDR3 is 17 amino acids. The germline V gene has CDR1 LGHNA and CDR2 YNFKEQ. The CDR3 spells CASSQEGTQGGGNEQFF. DNA for the CDR3: TGTGCCAGCAGCCAAGAGGGTACACAGGGTGGGGGCAATGAGCAGTTCTTC.

This chain connects TRBV6-5 to TRBJ2-2; D not resolved. Germline V gene data show CDR1 as MNHEY and CDR2 as SVGAGI. V dropped 2 bases and J dropped 6 bases, with 10 bases sitting between them. This CDR3 is 14 amino acids long. CDR3 bases: TGTGCCAGCAGTTACAACAGAAAGGCCGGGGAGCTGTTTTTT. It yields the protein CASSYNRKAGELFF.

This clone was detected only a few times. CDR3: CATSRDIGETQYF. The CDR3 DNA sequence: TGTGCCACCAGCAGAGATATCGGAGAGACCCAGTACTTC. The genes are TRBV15 and TRBJ2-5, with no clear D. CDR1 is LNHNV, CDR2 YYDKDF, per germline (reference sequence). This CDR3 contains 13 residues. Trimming took 0 bases from V and 4 from J, leaving 6 bases between them.

The chain combines TRBV11-3 with TRBJ2-1; D not resolved. Trimming took 4 bases from V and 5 from J, leaving 6 bases between them. The length of the CDR3 is 12 residues. Germline V CDR1 and CDR2: SGHNT, YENEEA. This CDR3 is CASSSVDNEQFF. The CDR3 DNA follows: TGTGCCAGCAGCTCAGTGGACAATGAGCAGTTCTTC. The entire variable domain, with the rest obtained from reference TRBV11-3 and TRBJ2-1, is as follows: EAGVVQSPRYKIIEKKQPVAFWCNPISGHNTLYWYLQNLGQGPELLIRYENEEAVDDSQLPKDRFSAERLKGVDSTLKIQPAELGDSAVYLCASSSVDNEQFFGPGTRLTVL.

The chain recombines TRBV29-1 with TRBJ2-5; no clear D. The J call is in doubt because the DNA end fits TRBJ2-7 better. This CDR3 is 13 amino acids long. Germline V gene data show CDR1 as SQVTM and CDR2 as ANQGSEA. CDR3 protein: CSAAPSLSYEQYF. DNA of the CDR3: TGCAGCGCCGCACCGAGTCTCTCCTACGAGCAGTACTTC.

This clone was observed a handful of times. The chain employs TRBV28 and TRBJ2-1; unclear D gene. Trimming took off 1 base at V and 10 bases at J, with 8 bases between the two ends. Germline CDR1 and CDR2: MDHEN and SYDVKM. The CDR3 has 12 residues. The CDR3 region has the DNA TGTGCCAGCAGTTTATCTCCCTTAGAGCAGTTCTTC. This codes for CASSLSPLEQFF.

There are a few counts of this clone. This sequence joins TRBV4-1 and TRBJ2-7; no clear D. CDR1 is MGHRA and CDR2 is YSYEKL in the germline V gene. The V end lost 3 bases, the J end lost 1 base, and 10 bases lay between the germline ends. This CDR3 is 14 amino acids long. The CDR3 here is CASSHDGKSYEQYF. The DNA of the CDR3 is TGCGCCAGCAGCCATGACGGCAAGTCCTACGAGCAGTACTTC.

This clone occurred many times. The V call is TRBV18, the J call TRBJ2-7; 7 positions match TRBD1. This CDR3 has 14 amino acids. J gave up 2 bases and V 4 bases, and 5 bases lay outside the gene matches. Germline CDR1 KGHSH, CDR2 LQKENI. CDR3 coding DNA: TGTGCCAGCTCACGTGGACAGGCTGCCTACGAGCAGTACTTC. Translated, it gives CASSRGQAAYEQYF.

The sample holds many counts of this clone. The chain carries TRBV30 and TRBJ2-7; 7 bases are shared with TRBD2. After removal of 4 bases from V and 7 bases from J, the junction contained 7 bases not matched to a gene. The CDR3 extends over 12 amino acids. Germline assignment: CDR1 GTSNPN and CDR2 SVGIG (reference sequence). CDR3 nucleotides: TGTGCCTGGAATGGGAGGGGCGGTGAGCAGTACTTC. Amino acid sequence: CAWNGRGGEQYF.

This clone occurred many times. The chain combines TRBV10-3 with TRBJ2-3; D is unresolved. Per germline, CDR1 ENHRY and CDR2 SYGVKD. With 4 bases removed from V and 0 bases from J, the gap between germline ends came to 5 bases. CDR3 length: 13 amino acids. In nucleotides, the CDR3 is TGTGCCATCAGTGTCGGGAGCACAGATACGCAGTATTTT. This codes for CAISVGSTDTQYF.

With respect to this clone: The germline gene is not matched at one end of the junction; a read error may be the cause. The genes are TRBV6-1 and TRBJ1-5; TRBD1 is a possible D gene (5 bases). The CDR3 has 14 residues. Germline CDR1 reads MNHNS; CDR2 reads SASEGT. CDR3 amino acids: CAISGDGAHQPQHF. In DNA form, the CDR3 reads TGTGCCATCAGTGGGGACGGGGCCCATCAGCCCCAGCATTTT.

This clone showed up just a few times. V is TRBV25-1 and J is TRBJ2-1; 9 nucleotides match TRBD2. From germline, CDR1 is MGHDK and CDR2 SYGVNS. This CDR3 has 15 residues. V gave up 3 bases and J gave up 6 bases; unmatched junction bases: 6. In DNA, the CDR3 is TGTGCCAGCAGTGAGCGGGTACTAGCGGGCAATGAGCAGTTCTTC. The encoded protein is CASSERVLAGNEQFF.